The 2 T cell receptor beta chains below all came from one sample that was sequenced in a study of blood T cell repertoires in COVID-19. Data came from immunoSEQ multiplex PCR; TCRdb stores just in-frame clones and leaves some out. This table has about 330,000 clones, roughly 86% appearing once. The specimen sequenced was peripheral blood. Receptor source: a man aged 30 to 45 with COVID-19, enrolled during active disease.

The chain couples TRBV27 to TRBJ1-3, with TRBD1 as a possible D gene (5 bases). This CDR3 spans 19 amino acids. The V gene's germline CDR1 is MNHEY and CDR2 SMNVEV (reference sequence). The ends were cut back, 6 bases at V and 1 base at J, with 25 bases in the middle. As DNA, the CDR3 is TGTGCCAGCAGGCCAATTGCCGCTTTGACAGCGAGATCTGGAAACACCATATATTTT. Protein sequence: CASRPIAALTARSGNTIYF.

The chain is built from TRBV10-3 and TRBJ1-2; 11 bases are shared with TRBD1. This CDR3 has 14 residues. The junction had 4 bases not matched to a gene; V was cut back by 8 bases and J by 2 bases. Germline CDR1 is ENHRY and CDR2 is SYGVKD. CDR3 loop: CAILRTGGNYGYTF. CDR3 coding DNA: TGTGCCATCCTAAGGACAGGGGGCAACTATGGCTACACCTTC.